Below, 4 T cell receptor beta chains from the same sample are listed, as sequenced in a study of T cell repertoires in cytomegalovirus infection. TCRdb reprocessed the reads with MiXCR, giving one entry per CDR3 protein. Of hundreds of thousands of distinct CDR3 sequences in the sample, around 30% were seen once. Their target antigens are unknown. The sample consisted of cultured CD8+ T cells from PBMCs, taken from culture after CMV antigen stimulation. The receptors were gathered from a human donor in good health (CMV status not recorded). Some clones in this sample may be carry-over from other donors' samples.

This clonotype was counted only a few times. The chain recombines TRBV6-2 or TRBV6-3 with TRBJ2-7, with 9 positions matching TRBD1. Per germline, CDR1 MNHEY and CDR2 SVGEGT. Trimming at V came to 0 bases and at J to 3 bases, leaving 3 bases not matched to a gene. The CDR3 sequence is 15 residues long. The CDR3 bases are TGTGCCAGCAGTTACTCCCGGACAGGGGACTACGAGCAGTACTTC. Protein: CASSYSRTGDYEQYF.

The V gene is TRBV27, the J gene TRBJ2-1; possibly TRBD1 or TRBD2 for D (5 bases each). Germline lookup yields CDR1 MNHEY and CDR2 SMNVEV (reference sequence). The V end lost 4 bases, the J end lost 0 bases, and 10 bases lay between the germline ends. This CDR3 region has 15 residues. The CDR3 sequence is CASSYGTVSYNEQFF. CDR3 DNA: TGTGCCAGCAGTTATGGGACCGTCTCCTACAATGAGCAGTTCTTC.

CDR3 nucleotide sequence: TGTGCCAGCAGCTGGGACCCAGATACCCGGGACTTCTATAATTCACCCCTCCACTTT. Translated: CASSWDPDTRDFYNSPLHF. V usage is TRBV6-2 or TRBV6-3 and J usage is TRBJ1-6; maybe TRBD1 (5 bases). The ends were cut back, 6 bases at V and 3 bases at J, with 24 bases in the middle. Germline V gene sequence: CDR1 MNHEY, CDR2 SVGEGT. CDR3 length: 19 residues.

This clonotype was counted ten times or more. V and J are TRBV7-2 and TRBJ2-1; 7 bases are shared with TRBD2. V lost 5 bases, J lost 4 bases, and 5 bases stayed unmatched. The CDR3 extends over 14 amino acids. Germline CDR1 reads SGHTA; CDR2 reads FQGNSA. CDR3 amino acids: CASSRASGYNEQFF. The CDR3 DNA follows: TGTGCCAGCAGCCGGGCTAGCGGATACAATGAGCAGTTCTTC.